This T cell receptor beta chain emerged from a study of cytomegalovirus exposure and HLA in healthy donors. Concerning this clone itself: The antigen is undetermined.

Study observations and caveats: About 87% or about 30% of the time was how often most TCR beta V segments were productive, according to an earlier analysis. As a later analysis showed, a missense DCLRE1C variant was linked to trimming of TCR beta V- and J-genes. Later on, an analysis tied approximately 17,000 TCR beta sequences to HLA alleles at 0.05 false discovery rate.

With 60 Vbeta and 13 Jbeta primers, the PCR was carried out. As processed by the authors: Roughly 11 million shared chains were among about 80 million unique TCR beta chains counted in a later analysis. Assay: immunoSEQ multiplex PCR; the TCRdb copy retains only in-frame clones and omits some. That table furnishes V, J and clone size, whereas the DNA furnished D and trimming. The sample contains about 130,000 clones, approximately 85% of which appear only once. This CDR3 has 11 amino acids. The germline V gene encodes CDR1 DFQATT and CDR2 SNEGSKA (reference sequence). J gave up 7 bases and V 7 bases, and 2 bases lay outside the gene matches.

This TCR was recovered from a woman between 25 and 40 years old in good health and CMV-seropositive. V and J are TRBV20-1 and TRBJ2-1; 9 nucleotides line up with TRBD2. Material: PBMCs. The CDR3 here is CSGSGGNEQFF. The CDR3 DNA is TGCAGTGGGAGCGGGGGGAATGAGCAGTTCTTC.